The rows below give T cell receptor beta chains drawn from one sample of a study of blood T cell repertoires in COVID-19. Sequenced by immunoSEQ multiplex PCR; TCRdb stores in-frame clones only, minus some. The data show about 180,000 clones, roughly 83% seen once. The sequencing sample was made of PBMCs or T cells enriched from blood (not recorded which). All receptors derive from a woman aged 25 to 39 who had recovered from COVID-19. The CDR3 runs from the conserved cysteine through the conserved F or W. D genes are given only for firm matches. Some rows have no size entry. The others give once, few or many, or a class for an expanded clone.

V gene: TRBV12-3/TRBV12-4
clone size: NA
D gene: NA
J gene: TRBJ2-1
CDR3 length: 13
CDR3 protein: CASSVTGYNEQFF
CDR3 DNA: TGTGCCAGCAGTGTCACAGGGTACAATGAGCAGTTCTTC

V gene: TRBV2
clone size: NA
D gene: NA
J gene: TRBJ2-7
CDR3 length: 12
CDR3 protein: CASSEFAYEQYF
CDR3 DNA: TGTGCCAGCAGTGAATTCGCCTACGAGCAGTACTTC

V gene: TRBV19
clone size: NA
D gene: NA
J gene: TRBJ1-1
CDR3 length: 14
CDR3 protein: CASSTNIGHDEAFF
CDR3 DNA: TGTGCCAGTAGTACGAACATCGGACACGATGAAGCTTTCTTT

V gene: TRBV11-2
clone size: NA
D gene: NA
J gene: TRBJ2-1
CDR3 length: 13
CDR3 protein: CASSSDYFSEQFF
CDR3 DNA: TGTGCCAGCAGCTCCGACTATTTTAGTGAGCAGTTCTTC

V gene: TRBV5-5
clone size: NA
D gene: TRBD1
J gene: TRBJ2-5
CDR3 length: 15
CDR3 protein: CASSQGQVPRETQYF
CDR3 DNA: TGTGCCAGCAGCCAAGGACAGGTCCCTCGGGAGACCCAGTACTTC

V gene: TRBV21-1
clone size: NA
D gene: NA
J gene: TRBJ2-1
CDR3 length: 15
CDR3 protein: CASSISGLVVHEQFF
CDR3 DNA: TGTGCCAGCAGCATTTCGGGACTAGTAGTCCATGAGCAGTTCTTC

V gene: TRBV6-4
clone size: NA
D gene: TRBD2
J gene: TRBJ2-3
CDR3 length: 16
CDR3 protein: CASSDWTSGRSDTQYF
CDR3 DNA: TGTGCCAGCAGTGACTGGACTAGCGGGAGGTCGGATACGCAGTATTTT

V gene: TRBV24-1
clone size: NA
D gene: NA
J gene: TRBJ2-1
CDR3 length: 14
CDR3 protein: CATSEQSSYNEQFF
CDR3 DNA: TGTGCCACCAGTGAACAGAGCTCCTACAATGAGCAGTTCTTC

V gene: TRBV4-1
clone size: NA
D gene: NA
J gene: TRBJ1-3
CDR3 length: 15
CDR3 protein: CASSQLGTPGNTIYF
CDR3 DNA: TGCGCCAGCAGCCAATTAGGGACACCTGGAAACACCATATATTTT

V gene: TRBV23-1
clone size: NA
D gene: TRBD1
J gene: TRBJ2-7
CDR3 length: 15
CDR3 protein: CASSQKGRQGREQYF
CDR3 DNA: TGCGCCAGCAGTCAAAAAGGAAGACAGGGCCGCGAGCAGTACTTC

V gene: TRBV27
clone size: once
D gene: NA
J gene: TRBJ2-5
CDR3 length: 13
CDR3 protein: CASSDQRGETQYF
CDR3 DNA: TGTGCCAGCAGTGACCAACGGGGGGAGACCCAGTACTTC

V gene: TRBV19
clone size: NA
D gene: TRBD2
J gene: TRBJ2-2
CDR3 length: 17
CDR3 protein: CASSGTSGRGDTGELFF
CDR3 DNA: TGTGCCAGTAGTGGGACTAGCGGGAGGGGGGACACCGGGGAGCTGTTTTTT

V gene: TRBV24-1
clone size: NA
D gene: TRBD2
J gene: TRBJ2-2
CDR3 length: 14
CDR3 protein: CATTAGGDTGELFF
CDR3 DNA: TGTGCCACCACGGCGGGAGGGGACACCGGGGAGCTGTTTTTT

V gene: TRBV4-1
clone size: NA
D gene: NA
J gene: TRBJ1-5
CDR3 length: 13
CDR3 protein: CASSQGFGQPQHF
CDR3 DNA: TGCGCCAGCAGCCAAGGATTCGGTCAGCCCCAGCATTTT

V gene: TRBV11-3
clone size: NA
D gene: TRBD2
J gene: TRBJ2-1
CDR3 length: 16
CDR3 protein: CASSRGTSGKYNEQFF
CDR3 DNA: TGTGCCAGCAGCCGGGGGACTAGCGGGAAATACAATGAGCAGTTCTTC

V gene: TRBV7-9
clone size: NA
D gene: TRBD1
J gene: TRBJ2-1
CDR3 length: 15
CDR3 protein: CASSPGQGVYNEQFF
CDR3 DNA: TGTGCCAGCAGCCCCGGACAGGGGGTCTACAATGAGCAGTTCTTC

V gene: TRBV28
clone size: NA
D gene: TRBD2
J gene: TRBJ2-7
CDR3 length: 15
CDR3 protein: CASRTSGRALGEQYF
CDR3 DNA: TGTGCCAGCAGGACCAGCGGGAGGGCCTTGGGCGAGCAGTACTTC

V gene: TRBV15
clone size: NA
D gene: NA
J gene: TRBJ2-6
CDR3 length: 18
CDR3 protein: CATSGGRDVYSGANVLTF
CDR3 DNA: TGTGCCACCAGCGGCGGCAGGGATGTCTACTCTGGGGCCAACGTCCTGACTTTC

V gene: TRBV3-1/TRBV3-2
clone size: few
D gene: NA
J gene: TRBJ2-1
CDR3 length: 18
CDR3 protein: CASSQVPSAESSYNEQFF
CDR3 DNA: TGTGCCAGCAGCCAAGTTCCATCGGCGGAGAGCTCCTACAATGAGCAGTTCTTC

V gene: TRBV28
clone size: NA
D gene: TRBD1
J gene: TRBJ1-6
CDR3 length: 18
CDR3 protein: CASSSLHLGSTGGRTLHF
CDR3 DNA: TGTGCCAGCAGTTCCCTCCACCTTGGTTCGACAGGGGGTAGAACCCTCCACTTT

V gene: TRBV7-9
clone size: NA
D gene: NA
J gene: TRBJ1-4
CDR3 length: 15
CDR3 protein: CASSLGQIQNEKLFF
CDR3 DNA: TGTGCCAGCAGCTTAGGACAGATCCAAAATGAAAAACTGTTTTTT

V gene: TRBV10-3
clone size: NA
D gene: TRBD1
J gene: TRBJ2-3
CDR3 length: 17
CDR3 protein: CAIRGDRTGGFSDTQYF
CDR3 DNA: TGTGCCATCAGAGGCGACAGGACAGGGGGTTTTTCAGATACGCAGTATTTT

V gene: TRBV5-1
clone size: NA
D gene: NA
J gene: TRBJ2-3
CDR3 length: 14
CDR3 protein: CASSPQGYTDTQYF
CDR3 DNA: TGCGCCAGCAGCCCGCAGGGGTACACAGATACGCAGTATTTT

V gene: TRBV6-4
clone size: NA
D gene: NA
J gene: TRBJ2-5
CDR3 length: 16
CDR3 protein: CASSASAYRVSGTQYF
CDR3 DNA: TGTGCCAGCAGTGCCTCGGCATACAGGGTCTCGGGGACCCAGTACTTC

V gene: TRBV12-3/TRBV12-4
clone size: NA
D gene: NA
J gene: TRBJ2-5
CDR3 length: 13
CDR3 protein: CASSLVRRETQYF
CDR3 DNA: TGTGCCAGCAGTTTAGTTCGCAGGGAGACCCAGTACTTC

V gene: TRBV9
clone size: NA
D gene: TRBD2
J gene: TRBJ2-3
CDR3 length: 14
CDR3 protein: CASSVGSSGPTPYF
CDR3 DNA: TGTGCCAGCAGCGTAGGTTCTAGCGGTCCCACCCCGTATTTT

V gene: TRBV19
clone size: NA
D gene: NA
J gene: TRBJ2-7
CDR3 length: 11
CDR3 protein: CASSANYEQYF
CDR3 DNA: TGTGCCAGTAGTGCTAACTACGAGCAGTACTTC

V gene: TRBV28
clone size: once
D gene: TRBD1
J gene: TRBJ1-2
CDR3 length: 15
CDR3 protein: CASSLSLDRDDGYTF
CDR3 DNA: TGTGCCAGCAGTTTATCTCTCGACAGGGATGATGGCTACACCTTC

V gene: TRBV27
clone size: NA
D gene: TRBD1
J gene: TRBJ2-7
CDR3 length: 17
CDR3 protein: CASSLTGTGGKGYEQYF
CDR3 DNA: TGTGCCAGCAGTCTGACAGGCACAGGGGGTAAAGGCTACGAGCAGTACTTC